This TCR beta chain stems from a study of T cells in Graves' hyperthyroidism and ophthalmopathy (dated by TCRdb to about 2019). As for the study more broadly: Peripheral blood samples were taken at the time of initial diagnosis, prior to any treatment. After blood sampling, hyperthyroidism patients were treated with methimazole at a starting dose of 30 mg daily, and ophthalmopathy patients were treated with high-dose intravenous methylprednisolone. Whether ophthalmopathy could be predicted prospectively was tested in an independent validation cohort made up of about 18 hyperthyroidism patients plus 17 patients who later progressed to ophthalmopathy. A discovery cohort of around 100 patients, approximately 44 with Graves' ophthalmopathy and 55 to 60 with stable Graves' hyperthyroidism, was used to find distinguishing TCR V-J signatures. The paper describes TCR Vbeta CDR3 sequencing of around 140 peripheral blood samples, made up of 43 ophthalmopathy patients, roughly 75 hyperthyroidism patients and some 17 progressor patients. The study also compared thyroid tissue and blood T-cell repertoires from more than 5 Graves' hyperthyroidism patients. The approximately 100 discovery patients were randomly divided into training and test sets at a 7:3 ratio.

TCR beta CDR3 regions were amplified from RNA transcripts. The first round of RT-PCR for the TCR CDR3 was performed with the HTBI primer set and the Qiagen OneStep RT-PCR kit. The libraries were constructed in a second round of multiplex PCR and then size-selected and purified. Sequencing of the libraries was done on an Illumina HiSeq2000 using paired-end 100 bp reads. On the study's bioinformatics: SOAPnuke was used to process the raw data, removing reads that contained adapters or uncalled bases, had a mean Phred below 15, or lacked an exact match to the constant primer or identifier. High-quality paired reads were merged using COPE v1.2.5, and each unique nucleotide sequence was defined as a clonotype. MiTCR v1.1 was used to align the clonotypes against IMGT TRBV, TRBD and TRBJ reference segments. The analysis included only V-J combinations with a frequency above 0.0001, which together covered approximately 99% of the repertoires. The TCS score was defined as the ratio of F50 (clonal expansion) to E x V (chaos), calculated using BLOSUM62-based TCRdist between CDR3 peptides within each V-J. Welch's t-statistics and random forest reduced fewer than 550 V-J features to 13, which were used in a naive Bayes classifier (R e1071). TCRdb trimmed public reads at Q25 via fastp, called clones via MiXCR and kept in-frame beta chains. For every CDR3 protein sequence, its rows merge into one entry that carries the most common genes and DNA. The V and J calls here are based on TCRdb, not the publication. In this sample the table shows about 520,000 distinct CDR3 sequences, roughly 24% of which occur a single time. 10% to 12% of the sample is taken by the ten largest.

Ophthalmopathy patients had moderately to severely active disease, Clinical Activity Score of at least 3, NOSPECS grade of at least 4, and duration under 3 months. Patients with uncontrolled infections, other autoimmune diseases, pregnancy or lactation were excluded. Diagnoses were based on clinical symptoms, serum thyroxine and TRAb, thyroid ultrasound and orbital computed tomography. Ficoll-Paque density gradient centrifugation was used to isolate PBMCs from approximately 11 ml of fresh peripheral blood. Total RNA was extracted with Trizol reagent, and quality was checked on an Agilent 2100 Bioanalyzer. This clonotype was observed a handful of times. The antigen this receptor binds is unknown. No clone much larger than this one lies a single base away; base qualities are absent. The germline V gene (reference sequence) sets CDR1 to MNHEY and CDR2 to SMNVEV. Relative to germline, V is missing 7 bases and J is missing 2 bases, with 5 bases of the junction outside any gene match. Including the terminal cysteine and phenylalanine, the CDR3 comprises 15 residues. Left in the record is the CDR3 DNA by itself, 45 bases read in frame from the first base.

On the study overall, not on this receptor specifically: In validation, the model predicted progression to ophthalmopathy with around 71% sensitivity and approximately 72% specificity, a median of around 6.6 months before onset. Blood samples also contained most of the expanded thyroid clonotypes (frequency above 0.001), which suggests that blood repertoires may reflect thyroid immune responses. No statistical method was used to set the sample size in advance, and investigators knew the group allocation. Ophthalmopathy was separated from stable hyperthyroidism by a 13 V-J signature model, with approximately 86% sensitivity and approximately 81% specificity obtained in cross-validation and 80%/75% obtained in testing.

This clonotype was obtained from a woman aged 30 to 39 with Graves' ophthalmopathy. The sequencing input was blood. Recombination linked TRBV27 to TRBJ2-2, and 9 bases in between align with TRBD2. The CDR3 region has the sequence CASNIAGVNTGELFF. The nucleotide sequence is TGTGCCAGCAATATAGCGGGAGTAAACACCGGGGAGCTGTTTTTT.